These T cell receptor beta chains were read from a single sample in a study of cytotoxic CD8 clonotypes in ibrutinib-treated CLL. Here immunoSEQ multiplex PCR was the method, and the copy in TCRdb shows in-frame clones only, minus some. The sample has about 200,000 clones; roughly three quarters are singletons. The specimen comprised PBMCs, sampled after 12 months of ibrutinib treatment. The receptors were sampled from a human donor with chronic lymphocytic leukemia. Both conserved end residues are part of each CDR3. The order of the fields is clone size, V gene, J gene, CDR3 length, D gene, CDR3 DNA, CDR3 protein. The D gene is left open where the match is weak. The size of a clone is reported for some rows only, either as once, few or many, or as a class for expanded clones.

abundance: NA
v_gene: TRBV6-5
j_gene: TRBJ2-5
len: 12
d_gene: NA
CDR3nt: TGTGCCAGCAGCACCACTAGGGAGACCCAGTACTTC
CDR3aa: CASSTTRETQYF

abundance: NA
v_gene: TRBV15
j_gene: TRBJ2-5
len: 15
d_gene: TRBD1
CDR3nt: TGTGCCACCAGCGTTCAACAGGGGCGCGGAGAGACCCAGTACTTC
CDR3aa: CATSVQQGRGETQYF

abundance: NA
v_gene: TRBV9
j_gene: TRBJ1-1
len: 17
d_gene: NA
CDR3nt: TGTGCCAGCAGCGTAGGGGGGACGGCTATAATGAACACTGAAGCTTTCTTT
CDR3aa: CASSVGGTAIMNTEAFF

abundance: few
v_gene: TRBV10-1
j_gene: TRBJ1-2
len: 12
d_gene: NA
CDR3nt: TGCGCCAGCACCAAACCGACAGGTGGCTACACCTTC
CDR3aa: CASTKPTGGYTF

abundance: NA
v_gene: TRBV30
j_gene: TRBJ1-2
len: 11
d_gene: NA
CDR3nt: TGTGCCTGGAGTAAGAGGTATGGCTACACCTTC
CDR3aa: CAWSKRYGYTF

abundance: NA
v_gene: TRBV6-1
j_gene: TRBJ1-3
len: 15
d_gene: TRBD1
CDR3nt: TGTGCCAGCATGACAGGGGCTTTGTCTGGAAACACCATATATTTT
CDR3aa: CASMTGALSGNTIYF

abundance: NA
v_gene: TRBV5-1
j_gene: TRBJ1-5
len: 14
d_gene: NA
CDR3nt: TGCGCCAGCAGCGTATCACAGGGAGCTCAGCCCCAGCATTTT
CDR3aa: CASSVSQGAQPQHF

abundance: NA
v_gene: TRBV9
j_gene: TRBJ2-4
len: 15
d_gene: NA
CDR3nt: TGTGCCAGCAGCCCGGACAGCCTAGCCAAAAACATTCAGTACTTC
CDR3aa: CASSPDSLAKNIQYF

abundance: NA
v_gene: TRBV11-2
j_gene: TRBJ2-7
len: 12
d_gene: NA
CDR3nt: TGTGCCAGCAGCTTAAGCGGCTACGAGCAGTACTTC
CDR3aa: CASSLSGYEQYF

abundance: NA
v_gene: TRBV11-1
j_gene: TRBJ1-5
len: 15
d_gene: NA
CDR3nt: TGTGCCAGCAGCCAGGACAGCAATAGCAATCAGCCCCAGCATTTT
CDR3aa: CASSQDSNSNQPQHF

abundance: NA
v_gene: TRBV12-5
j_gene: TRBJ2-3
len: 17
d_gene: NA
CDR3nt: TGTGCTAGTGGTCCCGGAGGAGCGGTGTTTAGCACAGATACGCAGTATTTT
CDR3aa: CASGPGGAVFSTDTQYF

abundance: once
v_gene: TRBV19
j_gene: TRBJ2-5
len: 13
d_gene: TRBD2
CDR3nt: TGTGCCAGCGGTAGCGGGGGCCAAGAGACCCAGTACTTC
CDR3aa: CASGSGGQETQYF

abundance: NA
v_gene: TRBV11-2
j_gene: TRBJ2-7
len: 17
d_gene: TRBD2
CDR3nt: TGTGCCAGCAGCTCTTACACCTTCGGGACTAGCGGGTACGAGCAGTACTTC
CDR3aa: CASSSYTFGTSGYEQYF

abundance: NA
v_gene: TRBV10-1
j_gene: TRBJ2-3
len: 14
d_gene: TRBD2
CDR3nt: TGCGCCAGCAGTCTCGGGCGGGAGGGAGATACGCAGTATTTT
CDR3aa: CASSLGREGDTQYF

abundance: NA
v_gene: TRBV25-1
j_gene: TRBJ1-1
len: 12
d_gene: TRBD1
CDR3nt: TGTGCCAGCAGCAAGGGGGCTTCCGAAGCTTTCTTT
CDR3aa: CASSKGASEAFF

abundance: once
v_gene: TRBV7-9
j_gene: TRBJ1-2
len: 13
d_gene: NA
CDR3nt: TGTGCCAGCAGCCCTGAAACCAACTATGGCTACACCTTC
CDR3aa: CASSPETNYGYTF

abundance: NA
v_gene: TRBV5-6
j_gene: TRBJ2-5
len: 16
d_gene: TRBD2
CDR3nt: TGTGCCAGCAGCGTTAGCGGGAGAAGCCTCCAAGAGACCCAGTACTTC
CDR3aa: CASSVSGRSLQETQYF

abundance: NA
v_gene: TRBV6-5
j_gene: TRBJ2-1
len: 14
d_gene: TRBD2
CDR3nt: TGTGCCAGCAACCAACTAGCGGGAGATTATGAGCAGTTCTTC
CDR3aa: CASNQLAGDYEQFF

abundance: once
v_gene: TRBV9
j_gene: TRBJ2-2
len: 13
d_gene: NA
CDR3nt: TGTGCCAGCAGACGAGCGAACACCGGGGAGCTGTTTTTT
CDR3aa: CASRRANTGELFF

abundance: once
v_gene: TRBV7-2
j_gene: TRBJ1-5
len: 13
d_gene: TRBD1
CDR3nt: TGTGCCAGCAGCCCCGGACAGGGTCAGCCCCAGCATTTT
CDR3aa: CASSPGQGQPQHF

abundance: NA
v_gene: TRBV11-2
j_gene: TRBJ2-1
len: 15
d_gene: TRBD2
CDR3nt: TGTGCCAGCAGCTTGGGGACTAGAGCCTACAATGAGCAGTTCTTC
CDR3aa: CASSLGTRAYNEQFF

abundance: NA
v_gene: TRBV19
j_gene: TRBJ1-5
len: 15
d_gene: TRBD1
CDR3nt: TGTGCCAGTACGCCCCACACAGGGGGCAATCAGCCCCAGCATTTT
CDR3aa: CASTPHTGGNQPQHF

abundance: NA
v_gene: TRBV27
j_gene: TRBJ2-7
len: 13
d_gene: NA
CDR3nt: TGTGCCAGCAGTTTTGTAGGGCTAGGCGAGCAGTACTTC
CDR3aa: CASSFVGLGEQYF

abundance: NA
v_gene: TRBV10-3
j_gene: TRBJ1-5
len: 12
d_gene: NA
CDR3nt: TGTGCCATCAGTGACAGTAGTCAGCCCCAGCATTTT
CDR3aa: CAISDSSQPQHF

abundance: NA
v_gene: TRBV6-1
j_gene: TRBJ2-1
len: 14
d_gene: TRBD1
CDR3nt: TGTGCCAGCAGTGTAGGACAGGTAAAAACTGAGCAGTTCTTC
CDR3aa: CASSVGQVKTEQFF

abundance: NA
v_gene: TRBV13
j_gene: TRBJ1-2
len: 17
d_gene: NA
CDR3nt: TGTGCCAGCAGCTTATCGCCGGCCACCCCCCGGGGGTATGGCTACACCTTC
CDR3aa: CASSLSPATPRGYGYTF

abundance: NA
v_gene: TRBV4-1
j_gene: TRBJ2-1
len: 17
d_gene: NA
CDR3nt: TGCGCCAGCAGCCAACCCTTGCGTGGGTCTAGATACAATGAGCAGTTCTTC
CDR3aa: CASSQPLRGSRYNEQFF

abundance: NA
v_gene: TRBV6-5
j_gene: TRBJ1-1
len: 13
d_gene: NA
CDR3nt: TGTGCCAGCAGTCTCTATCTGAACACTGAAGCTTTCTTT
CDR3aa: CASSLYLNTEAFF

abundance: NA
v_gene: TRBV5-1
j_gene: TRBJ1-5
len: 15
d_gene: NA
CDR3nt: TGCGCCAGCAGCCCCTTCACAGGTAGCAATCAGCCCCAGCATTTT
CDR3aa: CASSPFTGSNQPQHF

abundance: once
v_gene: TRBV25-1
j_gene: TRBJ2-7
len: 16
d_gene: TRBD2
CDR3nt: TGTGCCAGCAGTGAGGGGCGGGAGGGCCGGACCTACGAGCAGTACTTC
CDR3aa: CASSEGREGRTYEQYF

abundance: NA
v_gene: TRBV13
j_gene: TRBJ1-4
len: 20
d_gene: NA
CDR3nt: TGTGCCAGCAGCTTAGGCTTTGCGGGGGGCTCCGGTTCAACTAATGAAAAACTGTTTTTT
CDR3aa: CASSLGFAGGSGSTNEKLFF

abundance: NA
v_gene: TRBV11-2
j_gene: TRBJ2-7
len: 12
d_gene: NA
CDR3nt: TGTGCCAGCAGCTTACTGTCCCAAGGGCAGTACTTC
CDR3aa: CASSLLSQGQYF

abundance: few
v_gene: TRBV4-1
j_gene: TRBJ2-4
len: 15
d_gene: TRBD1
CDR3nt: TGCGCCAGCAGCGGGACAGACCTAGCCAAAAACATTCAGTACTTC
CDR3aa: CASSGTDLAKNIQYF

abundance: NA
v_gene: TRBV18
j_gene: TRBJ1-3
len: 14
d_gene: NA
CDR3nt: TGTGCCAGCTCACCAGGGACGGCTGGAAACACCATATATTTT
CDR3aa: CASSPGTAGNTIYF